The 32 T cell receptor beta chains below come from one sample, sequenced in a study of T cell responses to AZD1222 COVID-19 vaccine. Measured with immunoSEQ multiplex PCR; TCRdb has only the in-frame clones, and not every one. This sample yields about 120,000 clones, of which more than 75% are seen a single time; 3.5% belongs to the top ten. Specimen: peripheral blood, collected 28 days after the second AZD1222 dose. The receptors originated from an adult who received the AZD1222 COVID-19 vaccine.

This clone was seen only a few times. V usage is TRBV7-3 and J usage is TRBJ2-7; 8 nucleotides align to TRBD2. CDR1 and CDR2 from the germline V gene are SGHTA and FQGTGA. Germline trimming cut 5 bases from V and 3 bases from J; bases unmatched to any gene: 9. The CDR3 runs 15 residues. The CDR3: CASSPSGLAFYEQYF. The CDR3 DNA sequence: TGTGCCAGCAGCCCCTCCGGACTAGCCTTCTACGAGCAGTACTTC.

The rearrangement joins TRBV27 to TRBJ2-3, with 10 positions matching TRBD1. CDR1 is MNHEY, CDR2 SMNVEV, per germline (reference sequence). V trimming: 4 bases; J trimming: 2 bases; junction bases outside the gene matches: 6. There are 16 residues in the CDR3. The CDR3 reads CASSSQDRGTTDTQYF. CDR3 DNA: TGTGCCAGCAGTTCTCAGGACAGGGGGACCACAGATACGCAGTATTTT.

The J gene is TRBJ1-2, the V gene TRBV4-1, with D uncertain. The V end was cut by 1 base, the J end by 2 bases, with 20 bases between. CDR3 length: 18 amino acids. Germline CDR1 is MGHRA and CDR2 is YSYEKL. DNA for the CDR3: TGCGCCAGCAGCCAAGGATGGGGATCCCAATTTTTGAACTATGGCTACACCTTC. As protein: CASSQGWGSQFLNYGYTF.

The chain couples TRBV7-2 to TRBJ1-6, with a tentative D call TRBD1 (6 bases). Trimming removed 5 bases from V and 9 bases from J, with 23 bases in between. The CDR3 length is 17 residues. Per the germline V gene, CDR1 is SGHTA and CDR2 is FQGNSA. This CDR3 is CASSLPGAGVRGSPLHF. The CDR3 nucleotides read TGTGCCAGCAGCCTTCCAGGGGCGGGGGTTCGAGGTTCACCCCTCCACTTT.

The chain combines TRBV5-4 with TRBJ2-7; 9 bases are a match to TRBD2. V was pared by 1 base and J by 2 bases, with 1 base of the junction left unmatched. The CDR3 covers 14 residues. Germline V gene data show CDR1 as SGHNT and CDR2 as YYREEE (reference sequence). CDR3 bases: TGTGCCAGCAGCTTGAGGACTAGCGCCTACGAGCAGTACTTC. Protein product: CASSLRTSAYEQYF.

This sequence joins TRBV2 and TRBJ2-7; D ambiguous. This CDR3 is built from 12 residues. V lost 6 bases and J lost 0, with 6 bases in between. Germline V gene lookup returns CDR1 SNHLY and CDR2 FYNNEI. CDR3 region: CASRVVSYEQYF. The CDR3 region has the DNA TGTGCCAGCAGGGTGGTCTCCTACGAGCAGTACTTC.

The chain couples TRBV4-2 to TRBJ2-5, with 11 bases lining up with TRBD2. In germline, CDR1 is LGHNA, CDR2 YNFKEQ. The CDR3 contains 15 residues. Losses at the gene ends were 4 bases for V and 2 bases for J; bases not matched to a gene: 3. This CDR3 reads CASSRLAGTQETQYF. The CDR3 DNA reads TGTGCCAGCAGCCGACTAGCGGGGACGCAAGAGACCCAGTACTTC.

This sequence joins TRBV24-1 and TRBJ1-3; D gene uncertain. This CDR3 spans 14 amino acids. V dropped 9 bases and J dropped 7 bases, with 18 bases sitting between them. CDR1 and CDR2 (germline): KGHDR, SFDVKD. CDR3 sequence (DNA): TGTGCCACCGGGAGATGGGGAGGCTTCAACACCATATATTTT. Its protein is CATGRWGGFNTIYF.

The CDR3 DNA is TGTGCCAGCTCCCTCGGACAGGGGGATAATTCACCCCTCCACTTT. Its translation is CASSLGQGDNSPLHF. The rearrangement uses TRBV18 and TRBJ1-6, with TRBD1 matching 10 bases. Germline V gene data show CDR1 as KGHSH and CDR2 as LQKENI. V shed 6 bases, J shed 5 bases, and the junction held 4 bases outside the gene matches. The CDR3 length is 15 residues. The full variable domain, its missing parts supplied by reference TRBV18 and TRBJ1-6, is NAGVMQNPRHLVRRRGQEARLRCSPMKGHSHVYWYRQLPEEGLKFMVYLQKENIIDESGMPKERFSAEFPKEGPSILRIQQVVRGDSAAYFCASSLGQGDNSPLHFGNGTRLTVT.

The V gene is TRBV6-2 or TRBV6-3, the J gene TRBJ2-1; TRBD2 agrees at 13 bases. Germline-derived CDR1 and CDR2 are MNHEY and SVGEGT. V lost 5 bases to trimming and J lost 0 bases; unmatched junction nucleotides: 10. This CDR3 region has 19 residues. The CDR3 reads CASSGGLAGVALSYNEQFF. The CDR3 nucleotides read TGTGCCAGCAGTGGCGGACTAGCGGGGGTAGCCCTCTCCTACAATGAGCAGTTCTTC.

The chain carries TRBV5-6 and TRBJ2-7; tentative D call: TRBD1 (6 bases). Germline V gene sequence: CDR1 SGHDT, CDR2 YYEEEE. V gave up 1 base and J gave up 1 base, with 9 bases separating them. The CDR3 contains 14 residues. As DNA, the CDR3 is TGTGCCAGCAGCTTGCCCGACAGGTCCTACGAGCAGTACTTC. It yields the protein CASSLPDRSYEQYF.

The rearrangement uses TRBV5-1 and TRBJ1-1, with TRBD1 identical over 9 bases. J gave up 6 bases and V 2 bases, and 5 bases lay outside the gene matches. CDR3 length: 14 residues. Germline CDR1 SGHRS, CDR2 YFSETQ. The CDR3 bases are TGCGCCAGCAGCTTTACAGGGGGCCGCGCTGAAGCTTTCTTT. It specifies CASSFTGGRAEAFF.

This chain uses TRBV14 with TRBJ1-6, with D tentatively TRBD1 (5 bases). The CDR3 runs to 16 residues. Between the trimmed V and J ends, which lost 1 base and 0 bases, there was a span of 7 bases. The germline gives CDR1 SGHDN, CDR2 FVKESK. CDR3 nucleotide sequence: TGTGCCAGCAGCCAAGGCGGACACTCCTATAATTCACCCCTCCACTTT. It yields the protein CASSQGGHSYNSPLHF.

The rearrangement links TRBV10-3 to TRBJ2-3; D not resolved. The germline V gene has CDR1 ENHRY and CDR2 SYGVKD. The CDR3 extends over 12 amino acids. V gave up 4 bases and J gave up 3 bases, with 5 bases separating them. CDR3 amino acids: CAISAGTDTQYF. The CDR3 nucleotides are TGTGCCATCAGTGCCGGTACAGATACGCAGTATTTT.

The chain uses TRBV19 and TRBJ1-1; tentatively, D is TRBD1 (5 bases). Trimming shortened V by 4 bases and J by 11 bases, and 23 bases separated the two germline ends. The CDR3 runs to 15 residues. CDR1 and CDR2 from the germline V gene are LNHDA and SQIVND (reference sequence). Here the CDR3 reads CASSKWGTQVGAAFF. CDR3 coding DNA: TGTGCCAGTAGTAAATGGGGGACCCAGGTTGGTGCGGCTTTCTTT.

This sequence joins TRBV11-3 and TRBJ2-1; TRBD2 aligns across 16 bases. V gave up 5 bases and J gave up 0 bases; unmatched junction bases: 4. The CDR3 is made up of 18 amino acids. Germline CDR1 reads SGHNT; CDR2 reads YENEEA. CDR3 bases: TGTGCCAGCAGCCCGGGACTAGCGGGGGGGAGCTCCTACAATGAGCAGTTCTTC. Its translation is CASSPGLAGGSSYNEQFF.

As DNA, the CDR3 is TGTGCCATCAGTGTTCCCGGGACGGTTTACAATGAGCAGTTCTTC. As protein: CAISVPGTVYNEQFF. This sequence joins TRBV10-3 and TRBJ2-1, with D possibly called TRBD1 or TRBD2 (5 bases each). Germline V gene data show CDR1 as ENHRY and CDR2 as SYGVKD. The CDR3 is made up of 15 amino acids. V lost 4 bases and J 4 bases, leaving 14 bases between the germline ends.

V is TRBV7-9 and J is TRBJ2-1, with D possibly TRBD2 on 6 matching bases. Germline V gene sequence: CDR1 SEHNR, CDR2 FQNEAQ (reference sequence). CDR3 length: 18 amino acids. V was cut by 2 bases and J by 5 bases, with 22 bases left in between. CDR3 sequence (DNA): TGTGCCAGCAGCTTACCCCCTCGGTTGGCGGGGTTTAACAATGAGCAGTTCTTC. Translation: CASSLPPRLAGFNNEQFF. The full variable domain, completed using reference TRBV7-9 and TRBJ2-1, is DTGVSQNPRHKITKRGQNVTFRCDPISEHNRLYWYRQTLGQGPEFLTYFQNEAQLEKSRLLSDRFSAERPKGSFSTLEIQRTEQGDSAMYLCASSLPPRLAGFNNEQFFGPGTRLTVL.

The chain is built from TRBV7-2 and TRBJ1-2, with TRBD1 matching 9 bases. The V gene end was trimmed by 5 bases and the J gene end by 7 bases; junction bases not matched to a gene: 14. The CDR3 is 16 residues long. The V gene's germline CDR1 is SGHTA and CDR2 FQGNSA. CDR3 coding DNA: TGTGCCAGCAGCCAGGGTATCCGGGACAGGGTTGGTGGCTACACCTTC. Its translation is CASSQGIRDRVGGYTF. Combining the CDR3 with reference TRBV7-2 and TRBJ1-2 gives the whole variable domain GAGVSQSPSNKVTEKGKDVELRCDPISGHTALYWYRQSLGQGLEFLIYFQGNSAPDKSGLPSDRFSAERTGGSVSTLTIQRTQQEDSAVYLCASSQGIRDRVGGYTFGSGTRLTVV.

The gene calls are TRBV7-9 and TRBJ2-5; TRBD2 matches at 9 bases. V lost 5 bases and J lost 3; bases outside the gene matches: 10. The CDR3 is 16 residues long. CDR1 is SEHNR, CDR2 FQNEAQ, per germline (reference sequence). The CDR3 DNA is TGTGCCAGCAGCCCGCCGGGCGGGGGGGCCGAAGAGACCCAGTACTTC. As protein: CASSPPGGGAEETQYF.

The chain has TRBV7-3 and TRBJ2-3; 9 nucleotides align to TRBD1. The CDR3 covers 16 residues. The J segment lost 4 bases and the V segment lost 1 base, leaving 6 bases of the junction unmatched. Germline values: CDR1 SGHTA, CDR2 FQGTGA. The DNA for the CDR3 is TGTGCCAGCAGCTTAAACCCGACAGGGGGGGCAGATACGCAGTATTTT. Protein product: CASSLNPTGGADTQYF.

V and J are TRBV4-3 and TRBJ1-2, with 10 bases matching TRBD1. Germline V gene lookup returns CDR1 LGHNA and CDR2 YSLEER. This CDR3 spans 16 amino acids. V shed 2 bases and J 5 bases; nucleotides not matched to a gene: 8. CDR3 sequence reads: CASSQKGTGVLYGYTF. CDR3 sequence (DNA): TGCGCCAGCAGCCAAAAGGGGACAGGGGTTTTATATGGCTACACCTTC.

This chain joins TRBV19 and TRBJ2-7, with 8 bases that match TRBD1. The germline gives CDR1 LNHDA, CDR2 SQIVND (reference sequence). With 3 bases clipped from V and 6 bases from J, the junction kept 4 bases outside the gene matches. This CDR3 has 13 residues. The CDR3 loop is CASSIGQGAEQYF. CDR3 sequence (DNA): TGTGCCAGTAGTATCGGCCAGGGGGCCGAGCAGTACTTC.

The chain employs TRBV4-1 and TRBJ2-5; D perhaps matches TRBD1 (5 bases). The CDR3 has 17 residues. The ends were cut back, 0 bases at V and 2 bases at J, with 16 bases in the middle. Germline V gives CDR1 MGHRA, CDR2 YSYEKL. CDR3 amino acids: CASSQDPDLYRQETQYF. For the CDR3, the DNA is TGCGCCAGCAGCCAAGATCCCGACTTATACAGGCAAGAGACCCAGTACTTC.

The genes are TRBV5-4 and TRBJ2-7, with a possible D match to TRBD2 (6 bases). From germline, CDR1 is SGHNT and CDR2 YYREEE (reference sequence). The CDR3 loop spans 15 amino acids. V lost 3 bases and J lost 5, with 18 bases in between. The CDR3 loop is CASSSGTSVPNEQYF. The DNA of the CDR3 is TGTGCCAGCAGCTCCGGGACTTCCGTCCCCAACGAGCAGTACTTC. Complete variable domain (other parts from reference TRBV5-4 and TRBJ2-7): ETGVTQSPTHLIKTRGQQVTLRCSSQSGHNTVSWYQQALGQGPQFIFQYYREEENGRGNFPPRFSGLQFPNYSSELNVNALELDDSALYLCASSSGTSVPNEQYFGPGTRLTVT.

The chain uses TRBV19 and TRBJ1-2, with D perhaps TRBD1 (6 bases). This CDR3 has 14 residues. The V gene lost 6 bases and the J gene lost 3 bases, with 14 bases spanning the gap. Germline V gene sequence: CDR1 LNHDA, CDR2 SQIVND (reference sequence). The CDR3 DNA is TGTGCCAGTAGACGAGGGGGAGGGGACTATGGCTACACCTTC. It translates to CASRRGGGDYGYTF.

The chain links TRBV5-6 to TRBJ2-5; TRBD2 matches at 10 bases. Germline CDR1 is SGHDT and CDR2 is YYEEEE. CDR3 length: 16 amino acids. The V and J ends lost 2 bases and 5 bases, in that order; junction bases with no gene match: 9. As DNA, the CDR3 is TGTGCCAGCAGCTTTAAGAGGAGTAGCGGGGGGGAGACCCAGTACTTC. Encoded protein: CASSFKRSSGGETQYF.

J is TRBJ2-3 and V is TRBV4-2; D not certain. Trimming cost V 0 bases and J 5 bases, with 12 bases left between them. This CDR3 region has 15 residues. The germline V gene encodes CDR1 LGHNA and CDR2 YNFKEQ. The CDR3 sequence: CASSQEDLSLDTQYF. CDR3 in DNA: TGTGCCAGCAGCCAAGAGGACCTGTCTCTAGATACGCAGTATTTT.

This sequence joins TRBV13 and TRBJ2-1; TRBD2 aligns across 7 bases. J lost 2 bases, V lost 8 bases, and 9 bases had no gene match. The CDR3 consists of 15 residues. CDR1 is PRHDT, CDR2 FYEKMQ, per germline (reference sequence). The CDR3 here is CASELRGVTYNEQFF. The CDR3 DNA reads as TGTGCCAGCGAACTCCGGGGGGTCACCTACAATGAGCAGTTCTTC. The full variable domain, completed using reference TRBV13 and TRBJ2-1, is AAGVIQSPRHLIKEKRETATLKCYPIPRHDTVYWYQQGPGQDPQFLISFYEKMQSDKGSIPDRFSAQQFSDYHSELNMSSLELGDSALYFCASELRGVTYNEQFFGPGTRLTVL.

The rearrangement links TRBV7-8 to TRBJ1-6; 7 bases map to TRBD1. V lost 5 bases and J lost 7; bases outside the gene matches: 8. Looked up from germline, CDR1 is SGHVS and CDR2 is FQNEAQ. There are 15 residues in the CDR3. The CDR3 nucleotides read TGTGCCAGCAGCACCACGGGCAGGGGGAATTCACCCCTCCACTTT. It codes for CASSTTGRGNSPLHF.

The chain uses TRBV27 and TRBJ2-3; D ambiguous. V was clipped by 3 bases and J by 2 bases, with 6 bases between them. There are 13 residues in the CDR3. CDR1 MNHEY and CDR2 SMNVEV come from the germline V gene (reference sequence). The CDR3 reads CASSLRSTDTQYF. DNA of the CDR3: TGTGCCAGCAGTTTGCGCTCCACAGATACGCAGTATTTT.

The chain recombines TRBV12-3 or TRBV12-4 with TRBJ1-4, with 7 positions matching TRBD1. V shed 1 base, J shed 11 bases, and the junction held 4 bases outside the gene matches. The CDR3 is 13 residues long. This CDR3 is CASSLGDSKKLFF. CDR3 DNA sequence: TGTGCCAGCAGTTTAGGGGACAGTAAGAAACTGTTTTTT.